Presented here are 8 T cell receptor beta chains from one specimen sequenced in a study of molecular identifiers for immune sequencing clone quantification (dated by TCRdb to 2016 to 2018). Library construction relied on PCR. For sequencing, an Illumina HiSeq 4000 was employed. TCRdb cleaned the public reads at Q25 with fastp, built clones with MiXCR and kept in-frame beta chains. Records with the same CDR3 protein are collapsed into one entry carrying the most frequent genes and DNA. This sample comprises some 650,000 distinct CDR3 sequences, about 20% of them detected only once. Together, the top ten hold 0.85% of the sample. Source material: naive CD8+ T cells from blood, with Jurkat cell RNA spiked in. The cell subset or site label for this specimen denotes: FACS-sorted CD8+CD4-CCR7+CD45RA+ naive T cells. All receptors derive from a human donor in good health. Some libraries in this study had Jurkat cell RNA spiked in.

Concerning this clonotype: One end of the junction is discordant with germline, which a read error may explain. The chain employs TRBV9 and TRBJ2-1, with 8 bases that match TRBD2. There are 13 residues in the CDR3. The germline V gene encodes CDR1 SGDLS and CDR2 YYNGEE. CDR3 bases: TGTGCCAGCAGTTCGGGGGGGGGGAGTCAGCAGTCCTTC. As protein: CASSSGGGSQQSF.

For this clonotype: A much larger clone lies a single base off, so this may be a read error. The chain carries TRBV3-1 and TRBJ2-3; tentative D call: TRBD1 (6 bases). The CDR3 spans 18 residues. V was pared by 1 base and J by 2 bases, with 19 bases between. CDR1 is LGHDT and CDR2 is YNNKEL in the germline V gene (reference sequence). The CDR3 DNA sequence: TGTGCCAGCAGCCAAGGTTATCTTCGAGGGGGAACCACAGATACGCAGTATTTT. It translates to CASSQGYLRGGTTDTQYF.

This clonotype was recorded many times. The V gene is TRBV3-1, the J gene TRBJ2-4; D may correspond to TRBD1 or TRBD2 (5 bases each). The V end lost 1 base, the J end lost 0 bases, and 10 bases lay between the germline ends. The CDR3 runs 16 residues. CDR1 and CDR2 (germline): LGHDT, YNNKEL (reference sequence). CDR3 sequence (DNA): TGTGCCAGCAGCCAAGTATCGGGACGAGCCAAAAACATTCAGTACTTC. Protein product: CASSQVSGRAKNIQYF.

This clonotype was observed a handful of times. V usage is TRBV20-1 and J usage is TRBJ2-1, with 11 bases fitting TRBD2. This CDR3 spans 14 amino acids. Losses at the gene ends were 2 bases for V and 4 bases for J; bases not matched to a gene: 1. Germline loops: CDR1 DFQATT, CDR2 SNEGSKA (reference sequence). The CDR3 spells CSARPSGRYNEQFF. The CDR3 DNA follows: TGCAGTGCTAGACCTAGCGGGAGGTACAATGAGCAGTTCTTC.

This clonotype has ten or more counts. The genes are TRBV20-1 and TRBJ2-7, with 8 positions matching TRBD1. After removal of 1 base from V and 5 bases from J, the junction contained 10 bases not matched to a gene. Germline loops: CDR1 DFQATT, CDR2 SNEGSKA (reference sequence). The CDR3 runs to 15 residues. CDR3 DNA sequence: TGCAGTGCTAGAGTGCCCGACAGGGGTCCTGACGAGCAGTACTTC. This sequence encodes CSARVPDRGPDEQYF.

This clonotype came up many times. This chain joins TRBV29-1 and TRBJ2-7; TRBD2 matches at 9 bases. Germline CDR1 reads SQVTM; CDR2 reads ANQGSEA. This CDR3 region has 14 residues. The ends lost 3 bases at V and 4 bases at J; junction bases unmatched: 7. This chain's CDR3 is CSVEYAGGRYEQYF. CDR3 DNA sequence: TGCAGCGTTGAGTACGCGGGAGGGAGGTACGAGCAGTACTTC.

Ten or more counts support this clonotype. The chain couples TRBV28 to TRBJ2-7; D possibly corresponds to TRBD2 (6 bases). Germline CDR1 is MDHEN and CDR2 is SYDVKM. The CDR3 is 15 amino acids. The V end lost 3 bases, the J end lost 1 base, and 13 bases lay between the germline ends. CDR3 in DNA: TGTGCCAGCAGTTTTCGCGGGACCAAATCCTACGAGCAGTACTTC. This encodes CASSFRGTKSYEQYF.

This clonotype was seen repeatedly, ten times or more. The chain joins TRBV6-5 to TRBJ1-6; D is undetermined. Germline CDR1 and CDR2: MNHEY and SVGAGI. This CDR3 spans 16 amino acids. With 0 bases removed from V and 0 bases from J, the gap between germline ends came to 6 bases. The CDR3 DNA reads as TGTGCCAGCAGTTACTCGATGGTCTCCTATAATTCACCCCTCCACTTT. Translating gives CASSYSMVSYNSPLHF.